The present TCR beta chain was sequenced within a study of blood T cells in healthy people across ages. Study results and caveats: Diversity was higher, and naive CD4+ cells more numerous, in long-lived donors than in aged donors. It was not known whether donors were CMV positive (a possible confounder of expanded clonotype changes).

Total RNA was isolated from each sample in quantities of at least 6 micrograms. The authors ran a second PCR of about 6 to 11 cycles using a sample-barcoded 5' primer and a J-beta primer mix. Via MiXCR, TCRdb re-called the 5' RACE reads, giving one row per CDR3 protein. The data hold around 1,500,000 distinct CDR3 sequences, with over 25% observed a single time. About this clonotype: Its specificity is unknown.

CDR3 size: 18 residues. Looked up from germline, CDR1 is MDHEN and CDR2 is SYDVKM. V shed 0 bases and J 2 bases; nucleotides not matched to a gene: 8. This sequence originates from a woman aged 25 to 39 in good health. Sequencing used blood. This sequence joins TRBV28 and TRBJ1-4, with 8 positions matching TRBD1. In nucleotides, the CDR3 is TGTGCCAGCAGTTTATGGGCAGGGGGCGTGGTTACTAATGAAAAACTGTTTTTT. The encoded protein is CASSLWAGGVVTNEKLFF.